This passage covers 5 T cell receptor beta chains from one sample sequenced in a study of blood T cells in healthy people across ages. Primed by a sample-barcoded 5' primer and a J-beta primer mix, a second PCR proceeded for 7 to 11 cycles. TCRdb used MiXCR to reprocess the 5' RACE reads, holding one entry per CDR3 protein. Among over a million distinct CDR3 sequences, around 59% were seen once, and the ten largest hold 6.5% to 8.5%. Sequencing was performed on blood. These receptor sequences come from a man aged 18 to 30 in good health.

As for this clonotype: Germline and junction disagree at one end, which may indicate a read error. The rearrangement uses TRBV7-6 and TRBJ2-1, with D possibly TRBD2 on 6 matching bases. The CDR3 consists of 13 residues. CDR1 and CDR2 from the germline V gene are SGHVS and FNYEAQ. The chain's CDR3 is CASSLEGLNGQFF. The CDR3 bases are TGTGCCAGCAGCTTAGAGGGACTTAATGGGCAGTTCTTC.

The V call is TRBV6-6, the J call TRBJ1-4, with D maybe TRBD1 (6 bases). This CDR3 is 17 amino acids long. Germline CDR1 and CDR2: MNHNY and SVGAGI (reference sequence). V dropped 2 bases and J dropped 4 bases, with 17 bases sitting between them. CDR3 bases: TGTGCCAGCAGTTACATTGCCGGGGGCCGACTTAATGAAAAACTGTTTTTT. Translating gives CASSYIAGGRLNEKLFF.

CDR3 in amino acids: CASSLDLVQYF. CDR3 DNA: TGTGCCAGCAGCTTGGACCTAGTCCAGTACTTC. V is TRBV2 and J is TRBJ2-4, with D hard to call. The V and J ends lost 6 bases and 13 bases respectively, with 13 bases between them. The CDR3 covers 11 residues. The germline gives CDR1 SNHLY, CDR2 FYNNEI.

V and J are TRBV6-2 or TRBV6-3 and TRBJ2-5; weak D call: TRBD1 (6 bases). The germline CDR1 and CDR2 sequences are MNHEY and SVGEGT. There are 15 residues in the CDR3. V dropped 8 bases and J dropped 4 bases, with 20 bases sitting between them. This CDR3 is CASGLTGLRGETQYF. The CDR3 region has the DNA TGTGCCAGCGGCCTTACAGGGTTGAGGGGAGAGACCCAGTACTTC.

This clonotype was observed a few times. CDR3 nucleotides: TGCGCCAGCAGCCCTATAGGCAGGGGTGGAGGCACAGATACGCAGTATTTT. This gives the protein CASSPIGRGGGTDTQYF. The chain employs TRBV4-3 and TRBJ2-3, with a possible D match to TRBD1 (6 bases). This CDR3 has 17 amino acids. CDR1 and CDR2 from the germline V gene are LGHNA and YSLEER. Trimming took off 4 bases at V and 1 base at J, with 18 bases between the two ends.